The 2 T cell receptor beta chains in this list originate from one sample, sequenced in a study of T-cell memory formation after mild COVID-19. Via MiXCR, TCRdb re-called the 5' RACE reads, giving one row per CDR3 protein. The sample yields tens of thousands of distinct CDR3 sequences, roughly 16% seen once. The sample consisted of PBMCs or a T cell subset sorted from them (not recorded which). The source of these receptors is a young man who had mild COVID-19 (a few samples of this study predate the infection). Cell type and time point are not known.

The V call is TRBV10-3, the J call TRBJ1-2; TRBD1 aligns across 8 bases. Per the germline V gene, CDR1 is ENHRY and CDR2 is SYGVKD. Losses at the gene ends were 7 bases for V and 4 bases for J; bases not matched to a gene: 8. The CDR3 covers 14 residues. CDR3: CAITLTGDFYGYTF. As DNA, the CDR3 is TGTGCCATCACCCTGACAGGGGACTTCTATGGCTACACCTTC.

The CDR3 DNA follows: TGTGCCAGCAGCCGGACACCCCAGGGCCACTACGAGCAGTACGTC. It translates to CASSRTPQGHYEQYV. V gene TRBV11-2 combines with J gene TRBJ2-7; weak D call: TRBD1 (5 bases). In germline, CDR1 is SGHAT, CDR2 FQNNGV. Trimming pared 5 bases from V and 3 bases from J, leaving 17 bases between. This CDR3 contains 15 residues.